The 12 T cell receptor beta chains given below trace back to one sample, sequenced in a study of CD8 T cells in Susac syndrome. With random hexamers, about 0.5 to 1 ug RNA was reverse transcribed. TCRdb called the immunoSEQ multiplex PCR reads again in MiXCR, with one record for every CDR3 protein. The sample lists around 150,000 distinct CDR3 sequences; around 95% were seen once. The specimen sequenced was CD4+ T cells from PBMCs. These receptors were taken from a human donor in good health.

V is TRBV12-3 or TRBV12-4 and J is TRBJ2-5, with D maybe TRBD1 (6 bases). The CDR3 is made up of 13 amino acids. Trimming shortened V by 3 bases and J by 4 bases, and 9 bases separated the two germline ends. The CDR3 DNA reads TGTGCCAGCAGTTTCAGGGGATCAGAGACCCAGTACTTC. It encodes CASSFRGSETQYF.

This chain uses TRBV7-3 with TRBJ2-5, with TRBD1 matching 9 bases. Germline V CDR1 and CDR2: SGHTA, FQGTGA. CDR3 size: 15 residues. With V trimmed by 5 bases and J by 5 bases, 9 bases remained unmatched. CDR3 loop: CASSIQGAMGETQYF. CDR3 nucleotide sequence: TGTGCCAGCAGCATACAGGGGGCGATGGGTGAGACCCAGTACTTC.

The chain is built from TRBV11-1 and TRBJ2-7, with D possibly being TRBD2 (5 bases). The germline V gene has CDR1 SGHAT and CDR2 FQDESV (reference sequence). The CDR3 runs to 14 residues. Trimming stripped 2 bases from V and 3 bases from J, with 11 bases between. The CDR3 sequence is CASSLFSGSYEQYF. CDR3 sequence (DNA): TGTGCCAGCAGCTTATTTTCGGGGAGCTACGAGCAGTACTTC.

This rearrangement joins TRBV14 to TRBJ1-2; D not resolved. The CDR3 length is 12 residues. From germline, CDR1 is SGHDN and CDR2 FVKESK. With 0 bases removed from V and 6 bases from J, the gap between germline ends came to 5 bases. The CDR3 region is CASSQDEDGYTF. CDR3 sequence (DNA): TGTGCCAGCAGCCAAGATGAGGATGGCTACACCTTC.

CDR3 bases: TGTGCCAGCAGCTCGGGACAGGGGAGCACCGGGGAGCTGTTTTTT. This codes for CASSSGQGSTGELFF. V and J are TRBV5-6 and TRBJ2-2, with 10 bases lining up with TRBD1. Trimming removed 3 bases from V and 4 bases from J; junction bases left unmatched: 3. The CDR3 consists of 15 residues. Germline values: CDR1 SGHDT, CDR2 YYEEEE.

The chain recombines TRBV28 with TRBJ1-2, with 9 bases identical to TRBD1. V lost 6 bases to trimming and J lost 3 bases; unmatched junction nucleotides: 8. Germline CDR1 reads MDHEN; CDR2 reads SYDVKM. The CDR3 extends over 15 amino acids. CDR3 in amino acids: CASSTGTGRDYGYTF. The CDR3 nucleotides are TGTGCCAGCAGCACAGGGACAGGGCGGGACTATGGCTACACCTTC.

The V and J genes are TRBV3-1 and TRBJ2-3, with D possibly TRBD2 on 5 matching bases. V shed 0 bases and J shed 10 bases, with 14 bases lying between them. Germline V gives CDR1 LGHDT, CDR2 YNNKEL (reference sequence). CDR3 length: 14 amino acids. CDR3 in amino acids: CASSQDPQAVAQYF. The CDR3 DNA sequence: TGTGCCAGCAGCCAAGATCCACAAGCGGTGGCGCAGTATTTT.

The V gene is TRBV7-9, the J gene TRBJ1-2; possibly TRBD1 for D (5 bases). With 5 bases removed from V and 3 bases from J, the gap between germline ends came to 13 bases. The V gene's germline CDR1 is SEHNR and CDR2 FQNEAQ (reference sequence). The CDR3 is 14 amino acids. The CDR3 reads CASSPTAGDYGYTF. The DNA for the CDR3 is TGTGCCAGCAGCCCCACGGCGGGGGACTATGGCTACACCTTC.

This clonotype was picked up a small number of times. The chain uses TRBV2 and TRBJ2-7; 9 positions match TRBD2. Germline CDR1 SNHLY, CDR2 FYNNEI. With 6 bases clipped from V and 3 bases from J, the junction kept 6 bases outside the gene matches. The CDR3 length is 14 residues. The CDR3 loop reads CASRGLAGFYEQYF. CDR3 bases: TGTGCCAGCAGAGGTCTAGCGGGGTTCTACGAGCAGTACTTC.

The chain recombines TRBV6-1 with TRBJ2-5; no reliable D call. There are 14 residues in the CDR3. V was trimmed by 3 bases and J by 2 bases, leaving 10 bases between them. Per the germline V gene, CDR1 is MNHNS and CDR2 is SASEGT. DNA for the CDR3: TGTGCCAGCAGTGATATTAGACAACAAGAGACCCAGTACTTC. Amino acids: CASSDIRQQETQYF.

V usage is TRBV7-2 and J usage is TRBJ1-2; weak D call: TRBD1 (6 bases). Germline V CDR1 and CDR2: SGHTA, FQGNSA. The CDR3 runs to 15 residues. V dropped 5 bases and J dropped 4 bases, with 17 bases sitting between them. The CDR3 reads CASSPSSGQFYGYTF. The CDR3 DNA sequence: TGTGCCAGCAGCCCCTCATCTGGACAGTTCTATGGCTACACCTTC.

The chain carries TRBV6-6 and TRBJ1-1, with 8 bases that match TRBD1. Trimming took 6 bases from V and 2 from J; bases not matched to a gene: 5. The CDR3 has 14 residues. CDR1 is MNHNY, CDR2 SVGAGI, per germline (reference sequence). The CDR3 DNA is TGTGCCAGCAGCCCCAGGGGGCTTAACACTGAAGCTTTCTTT. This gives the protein CASSPRGLNTEAFF.